This TCR beta chain was sequenced during a study of T-cell memory formation after mild COVID-19. About the research overall: TCR clusters showed largely donor specificity. Overall study results and limits: A second wave expanding day 15 to 37 was CD4+-biased; contracting clones were balanced. The study found contracting CD4+ clones mainly in CM and EM and contracting CD8+ clones in EMRA.

The TCR alpha and TCR beta cDNA libraries, bearing sample barcodes and UMIs, were generated by 5'RACE using constant-segment primers. TCRdb processed the 5' RACE reads anew with MiXCR; each CDR3 protein has one entry. The profile shows 200,000 to 250,000 distinct CDR3 sequences, 9.5% to 10% of them singletons. The CDR3 spans 12 residues. Trimming left V 5 bases short and J 5 bases short, with 12 bases between. The germline V gene has CDR1 DFQATT and CDR2 SNEGSKA (reference sequence). On this clonotype: The antigen is unknown.

The chain is built from TRBV20-1 and TRBJ2-5; no firm D call. The clonotype originates from a man aged 18 to 30 who had mild COVID-19 (a few samples of this study predate the infection). Cell type and time point are not known. The sequenced sample was PBMCs or a T cell subset sorted from them (not recorded which). The DNA of the CDR3 is TGCAGTGCTCTGACACCTGGGGAGACCCAGTACTTC. As protein: CSALTPGETQYF.